Given below is one T cell receptor beta chain in context. Sequenced by immunoSEQ multiplex PCR; TCRdb stores in-frame clones only, minus some. The sample holds about 120,000 clones, 75% to 90% seen once. This sample was taken from a study of radiation and T cells in renal cell carcinoma. The time point denotes: blood 2 weeks post-SBRT. The treatment denotes: 15 Gy SBRT to primary tumor, nephrectomy 4 weeks later. Germline-derived CDR1 and CDR2 are WNHNN and SYGVQD (reference sequence). The J segment lost 3 bases and the V segment lost 7 bases, leaving 11 bases of the junction unmatched. This CDR3 is 16 amino acids long.

Sequenced material: blood, taken from a patient whose treatment included radiotherapy and nephrectomy. This chain links TRBV10-1 with TRBJ2-4; 8 bases agree with TRBD2. The clonotype was recovered from a woman aged 60-70 years with renal cell carcinoma. This CDR3 reads CASTGERERGKNIQYF. The CDR3 DNA sequence: TGCGCCAGCACCGGGGAGCGGGAGAGAGGCAAAAACATTCAGTACTTC.